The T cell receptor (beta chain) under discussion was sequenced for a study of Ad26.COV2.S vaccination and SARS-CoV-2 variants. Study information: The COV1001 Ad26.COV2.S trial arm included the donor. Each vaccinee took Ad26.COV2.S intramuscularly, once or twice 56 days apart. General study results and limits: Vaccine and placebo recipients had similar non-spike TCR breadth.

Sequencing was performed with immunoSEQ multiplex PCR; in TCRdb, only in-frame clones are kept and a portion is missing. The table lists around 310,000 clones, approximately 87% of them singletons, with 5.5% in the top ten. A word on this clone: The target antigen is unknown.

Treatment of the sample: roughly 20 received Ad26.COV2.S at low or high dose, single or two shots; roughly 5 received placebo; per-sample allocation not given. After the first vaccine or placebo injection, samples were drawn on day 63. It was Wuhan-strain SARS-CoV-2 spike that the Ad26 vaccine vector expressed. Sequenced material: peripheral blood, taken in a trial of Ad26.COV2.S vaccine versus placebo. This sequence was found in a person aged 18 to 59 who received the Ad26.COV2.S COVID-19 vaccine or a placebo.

This chain's CDR3 is CASSPPRVPTEAFF. The CDR3 nucleotides read TGTGCCAGCTCACCACCGAGGGTTCCCACTGAAGCTTTCTTT. The V gene is TRBV18, the J gene TRBJ1-1; D gene uncertain. CDR1 and CDR2 from the germline V gene are KGHSH and LQKENI. V lost 0 bases and J lost 4, with 9 bases in between. The CDR3 is 14 amino acids.